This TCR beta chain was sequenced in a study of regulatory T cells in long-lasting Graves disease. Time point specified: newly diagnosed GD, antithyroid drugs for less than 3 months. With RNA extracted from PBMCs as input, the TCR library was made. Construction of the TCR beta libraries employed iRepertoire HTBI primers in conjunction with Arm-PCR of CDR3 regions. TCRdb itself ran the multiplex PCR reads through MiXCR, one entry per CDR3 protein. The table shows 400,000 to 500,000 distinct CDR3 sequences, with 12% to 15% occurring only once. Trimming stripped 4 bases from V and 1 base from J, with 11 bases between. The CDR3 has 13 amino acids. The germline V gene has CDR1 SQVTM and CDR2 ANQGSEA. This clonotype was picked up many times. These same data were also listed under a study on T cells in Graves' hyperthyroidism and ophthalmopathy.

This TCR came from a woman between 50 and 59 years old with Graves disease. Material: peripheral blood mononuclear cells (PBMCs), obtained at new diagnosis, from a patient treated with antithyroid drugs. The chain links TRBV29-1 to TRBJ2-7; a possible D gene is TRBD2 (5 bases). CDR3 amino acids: CSVGTRLSYEQYF. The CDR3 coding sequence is TGCAGCGTTGGGACTCGACTATCCTACGAGCAGTACTTC.